A single sample is the source of the 5 T cell receptor beta chains below, sequenced in a study of T cell repertoires in cytomegalovirus infection (dated by TCRdb to between 2018 and 2021). Their recognized antigens are unknown. In light of the paper, this sample's treatment or condition label describes: in vitro stimulation with specific CMV peptide epitopes to enrich CMV-specific T cells. The sequencer listed for this sample is Illumina HiSeq 1500. In TCRdb, the public reads were trimmed at Q25 with fastp and aligned with MiXCR, with productive beta chains retained. Each entry merges the rows of one CDR3 protein and shows their most common DNA and genes. This sample gives approximately 910,000 distinct CDR3 sequences in total; about a third of them show up just once. Roughly an eighth of the sample goes to the ten largest clones. Specimen: cultured CD8+ T cells from PBMCs, collected from culture after CMV antigen stimulation. The origin of the receptors is a human donor in good health (CMV status not recorded). Some clones in this sample may be carry-over from other donors' samples.

CDR3 DNA: TGTGCCATCGGCCCTGATCCGGGACAGGGGATACGCGAGCAGTACTTC. This gives the protein CAIGPDPGQGIREQYF. This sequence joins TRBV10-3 and TRBJ2-7; TRBD1 aligns across 10 bases. V was pared by 8 bases and J by 6 bases, with 16 bases of the junction left unmatched. Germline V gene lookup returns CDR1 ENHRY and CDR2 SYGVKD. The CDR3 extends over 16 amino acids.

Worth noting for this clonotype: At one end, the junction sequence differs from germline, possibly due to a read error. The rearrangement links TRBV4-3 to TRBJ1-2; D is ambiguous. CDR3 length: 15 residues. The germline V gene has CDR1 LGHNA and CDR2 YSLEER. Here the CDR3 DNA reads TGCGCCAGCCGCCAAGTTACTGCCCGGGACTATGGCTACACCTTC. Translating gives CASRQVTARDYGYTF.

This clonotype was detected only once. This sequence joins TRBV7-6 and TRBJ2-3; no clear D gene. Germline V gene data show CDR1 as SGHVS and CDR2 as FNYEAQ. CDR3 size: 18 residues. V was trimmed by 4 bases and J by 6 bases, leaving 26 bases between them. The CDR3 loop is CASSSLPSNNGPTDTQYF. The CDR3, as DNA: TGTGCCAGCAGCTCCCTCCCCTCCAACAATGGGCCCACTGATACGCAGTATTTT.

Details on this clonotype: Germline and junction disagree at one end, which may indicate a read error. The rearrangement joins TRBV6-5 to TRBJ1-1; the D gene is possibly TRBD1 (5 bases). This CDR3 has 15 amino acids. Germline-derived CDR1 and CDR2 are MNHEY and SVGAGI. As DNA, the CDR3 is TGTGCCTGCAGTTACAGCGGGGGAGTGAACACTGAAGCTTTCTTT. This gives the protein CACSYSGGVNTEAFF.

The chain uses TRBV5-6 and TRBJ2-3, with 8 nucleotides matching TRBD2. The trim removed 7 bases at V and 4 bases at J, leaving 8 bases unmatched. The CDR3 sequence is 14 residues long. Germline V gene data show CDR1 as SGHDT and CDR2 as YYEEEE. CDR3 in DNA: TGTGCCAGCGACAGCGGGGGTCTCCCAGATACGCAGTATTTT. Residues: CASDSGGLPDTQYF.